This is a list of T cell receptor beta chains from one sample in a study of shared clonotypes between healthy human individuals. Here immunoSEQ multiplex PCR was the method, and the copy in TCRdb shows in-frame clones only, minus some. The table lists some 2 million clones, around 96% of them singletons. Sequencing was done on a sample of naive CD8+ T cells sorted from blood. These TCRs come from a man aged 18 to 30 in good health. The CDR3 runs from the conserved cysteine through the conserved F or W. Each record gives: D gene, clone size, J gene, V gene, CDR3 protein, CDR3 DNA. A D gene is named only where the DNA matches it firmly. Part of the rows lack a size; the others show once, few, many or a class for expanded clones.

TRBD2,once,TRBJ2-1,TRBV5-4,CASSLDAGGGEQFF,TGTGCCAGCAGCTTGGACGCGGGAGGTGGTGAGCAGTTCTTC
NA,few,TRBJ2-7,TRBV27,CASSLGAAYEQYF,TGTGCCAGCAGTTTAGGGGCCGCCTACGAGCAGTACTTC
NA,NA,TRBJ2-1,TRBV13,CASSSPYLSSYNEQFF,TGTGCCAGCAGCTCCCCCTACTTGAGCTCCTACAATGAGCAGTTCTTC
NA,NA,TRBJ2-5,TRBV7-9,CASSSSKELGGPPGKTQYF,TGTGCCAGCAGCTCTTCGAAAGAACTTGGCGGGCCCCCCGGGAAGACCCAGTACTTC
NA,once,TRBJ1-1,TRBV27,CASSLGRGMGTEAFF,TGTGCCAGCAGCTTGGGACGGGGGATGGGCACTGAAGCTTTCTTT
NA,NA,TRBJ1-5,TRBV10-3,CAISESGGGNQPQHF,TGTGCCATCAGTGAGTCAGGAGGGGGCAATCAGCCCCAGCATTTT
TRBD1,NA,TRBJ1-6,TRBV28,CASSVRDRSNSPLHF,TGTGCCAGCAGTGTACGGGACAGGTCTAATTCACCCCTCCACTTT
NA,NA,TRBJ1-2,TRBV28,CASSLGGDYGYTF,TGTGCCAGCAGTTTAGGAGGAGACTATGGCTACACCTTC
NA,NA,TRBJ2-7,TRBV6-5,CASSYSFGSSYEQYF,TGTGCCAGCAGTTATTCGTTTGGGAGCTCCTACGAGCAGTACTTC
NA,NA,TRBJ2-1,TRBV27,CASSQGRGDEQFF,TGTGCCAGCAGCCAGGGGAGAGGGGATGAGCAGTTCTTC
TRBD1,once,TRBJ1-1,TRBV15,CATSTGQGADTEAFF,TGTGCCACCAGCACAGGACAGGGGGCAGACACTGAAGCTTTCTTT
TRBD1,NA,TRBJ2-7,TRBV7-2,CASSWDSFSYEQYF,TGTGCCAGCAGCTGGGACAGTTTCTCCTACGAGCAGTACTTC
TRBD1,NA,TRBJ2-7,TRBV10-1,CASSARDRGFEQYF,TGCGCCAGCAGTGCCCGGGACAGGGGGTTCGAGCAGTACTTC
TRBD2,NA,TRBJ2-5,TRBV5-4,CASSLRRGGPILQETQYF,TGTGCCAGCAGCCTCCGGCGGGGGGGCCCCATATTGCAAGAGACCCAGTACTTC
TRBD1,NA,TRBJ1-2,TRBV13,CASSFGDSAYGYTF,TGTGCCAGCAGCTTTGGGGACAGTGCCTATGGCTACACCTTC
NA,NA,TRBJ1-4,TRBV7-6,CASSQTGLGDEKLFF,TGTGCCAGCAGCCAAACAGGGTTGGGGGATGAAAAACTGTTTTTT
NA,NA,TRBJ2-7,TRBV28,CASSRTDSRISYEQYF,TGTGCCAGCAGCCGCACCGACAGCCGAATCTCCTACGAGCAGTACTTC
TRBD1,once,TRBJ1-1,TRBV30,CAWSATGAEAFF,TGTGCCTGGAGTGCCACAGGGGCCGAAGCTTTCTTT
NA,NA,TRBJ2-7,TRBV2,CASILPSYEQYF,TGTGCCAGCATACTACCATCCTACGAGCAGTACTTC
TRBD1,NA,TRBJ1-5,TRBV5-1,CASMGQRNQPQHF,TGCGCCAGCATGGGACAGCGGAATCAGCCCCAGCATTTT
NA,NA,TRBJ1-6,TRBV4-3,CASSQDSGHASPLHF,TGCGCCAGCAGCCAAGATAGTGGACACGCTTCACCCCTCCACTTT
TRBD1,NA,TRBJ2-1,TRBV30,CAWSVLGTGGDEQFF,TGTGCCTGGAGTGTATTGGGGACAGGGGGCGATGAGCAGTTCTTC
TRBD1,NA,TRBJ1-5,TRBV6-6,CASSYLDRGGNQPQHF,TGTGCCAGCAGTTACCTGGACAGGGGAGGGAATCAGCCCCAGCATTTT
NA,few,TRBJ2-2,TRBV7-2,CASSPGPIGELFF,TGTGCCAGCAGCCCCGGACCGATCGGGGAGCTGTTTTTT
NA,NA,TRBJ2-1,TRBV9,CASSGVGGTEQFF,TGTGCCAGCAGCGGAGTGGGGGGCACTGAGCAGTTCTTC
TRBD2,NA,TRBJ2-3,TRBV5-8,CASSTGLDPWGQYF,TGTGCCAGCAGCACCGGACTAGATCCTTGGGGGCAGTATTTT
TRBD2,NA,TRBJ2-7,TRBV27,CASSRAAGGSSYEQYF,TGTGCCAGCAGTCGCGCCGCAGGCGGGAGTTCCTACGAGCAGTACTTC
NA,NA,TRBJ2-5,TRBV27,CASSLGSATEETQYF,TGTGCCAGCAGTTTAGGTAGCGCCACGGAAGAGACCCAGTACTTC
NA,NA,TRBJ1-6,TRBV19,CASSIGGLGNSPLHF,TGTGCCAGTAGTATAGGGGGGCTTGGTAATTCACCCCTCCACTTT
TRBD1,NA,TRBJ2-7,TRBV6-4,CASRDRGPYEQYF,TGTGCCAGCCGGGACAGGGGCCCCTACGAGCAGTACTTC
NA,NA,TRBJ2-7,TRBV2,CASEGGAHEQYF,TGTGCCAGCGAGGGCGGTGCCCACGAGCAGTACTTC
TRBD1,NA,TRBJ2-3,TRBV5-1,CASSSSGTGGISQYF,TGCGCCAGTTCAAGCTCGGGGACAGGGGGCATCTCGCAGTATTTT
TRBD1,NA,TRBJ2-7,TRBV2,CASSLMNPGTGGIGQYF,TGTGCCAGCAGTCTTATGAACCCCGGGACAGGGGGAATCGGGCAGTACTTC
NA,NA,TRBJ2-7,TRBV7-6,CASSLALDSSYEQYF,TGTGCCAGCAGCTTAGCGCTGGATAGCTCCTACGAGCAGTACTTC
NA,NA,TRBJ2-7,TRBV27,CASSLIGYGYEQYF,TGTGCCAGCAGCTTAATTGGTTACGGCTACGAGCAGTACTTC
NA,NA,TRBJ1-3,TRBV18,CASSPPEGSRTSGNTIYF,TGTGCCAGCTCACCACCGGAAGGATCAAGAACTTCTGGAAACACCATATATTTT
NA,NA,TRBJ1-2,TRBV29-1,CSGDLGANGYTF,TGCAGCGGGGACTTAGGCGCCAATGGCTACACCTTC
NA,NA,TRBJ2-5,TRBV10-3,CAIKGGGSETQYF,TGTGCCATCAAGGGGGGGGGTTCGGAGACCCAGTACTTC
NA,NA,TRBJ1-1,TRBV4-1,CASSQLTDPRVSEAFF,TGCGCCAGCAGCCAGCTCACCGACCCCAGGGTTTCTGAAGCTTTCTTT
NA,NA,TRBJ2-7,TRBV2,CASSEPGDEQYF,TGTGCCAGCAGTGAACCGGGGGACGAGCAGTACTTC
NA,NA,TRBJ2-5,TRBV7-9,CASSLSAYEETQYF,TGTGCCAGCAGCCTCTCCGCCTATGAAGAGACCCAGTACTTC